A single sample is the source of the 9 T cell receptor beta chains below, sequenced in a study of graft-versus-host responses after intestinal transplantation. Sequencing used immunoSEQ multiplex PCR; TCRdb keeps in-frame clones, though not all of them. The sample contains roughly 11,000 clones, around 80% of which appear only once. The sample was PBMCs, taken roughly 490 days after intestinal transplant. Source of these receptors: a human patient who received an intestinal transplant, so some T cells may come from the graft donor.

The chain employs TRBV5-4 and TRBJ2-7; 7 bases map to TRBD1. Trimming took 4 bases from V and 2 from J; bases not matched to a gene: 6. The CDR3 is 14 residues long. Per germline, CDR1 SGHNT and CDR2 YYREEE (reference sequence). The CDR3 region is CASSARDSPYEQYF. The CDR3 DNA sequence: TGTGCCAGCAGCGCCCGGGACAGCCCCTACGAGCAGTACTTC.

This chain uses TRBV7-3 with TRBJ2-6; D is undetermined. Trimming cost V 5 bases and J 4 bases, with 6 bases left between them. Germline CDR1 SGHTA, CDR2 FQGTGA. The CDR3 covers 13 residues. CDR3 protein: CASSTTGANVLTF. The CDR3 DNA reads TGTGCCAGCAGCACAACGGGGGCCAACGTCCTGACTTTC.

The V gene is TRBV6-5, the J gene TRBJ2-7; 8 positions match TRBD2. V gave up 6 bases and J gave up 4 bases; unmatched junction bases: 11. Germline CDR1 reads MNHEY; CDR2 reads SVGAGI. The CDR3 spans 15 residues. DNA for the CDR3: TGTGCCAGCAGGGGTAGCGGGACTAGACCTTACGAGCAGTACTTC. Its translation: CASRGSGTRPYEQYF.

V and J are TRBV5-5 and TRBJ2-5; tentative D call: TRBD1 (7 bases). Germline loops: CDR1 SGHKS, CDR2 YYEKEE (reference sequence). This CDR3 region has 12 residues. Trimming took off 2 bases at V and 11 bases at J, with 13 bases between the two ends. Here the CDR3 reads CASSFLRDRQYF. In nucleotides, the CDR3 is TGTGCCAGCAGCTTCCTGCGGGACAGACAGTACTTC.

The J gene is TRBJ1-3, the V gene TRBV6-5; D is perhaps TRBD1 (5 bases). The CDR3 contains 14 residues. Germline V gives CDR1 MNHEY, CDR2 SVGAGI. The ends were cut back, 6 bases at V and 2 bases at J, with 11 bases in the middle. The CDR3 bases are TGTGCCAGCAGGCCAGGGAGGACTGGAAACACCATATATTTT. This gives the protein CASRPGRTGNTIYF.

This chain connects TRBV7-8 to TRBJ1-4; 7 bases align to TRBD1. The ends lost 3 bases at V and 3 bases at J; junction bases unmatched: 10. This CDR3 region has 17 residues. Per the germline V gene, CDR1 is SGHVS and CDR2 is FQNEAQ. The CDR3 here is CASSLIAYRGANEKLFF. In DNA, the CDR3 is TGTGCCAGCAGCTTGATCGCCTACAGGGGAGCTAATGAAAAACTGTTTTTT.

The rearrangement joins TRBV5-1 to TRBJ1-4, with TRBD1 as a possible D gene (5 bases). The V gene lost 4 bases and the J gene lost 3 bases, with 7 bases spanning the gap. Germline CDR1 SGHRS, CDR2 YFSETQ. The CDR3 sequence is 13 residues long. Written as DNA, the CDR3 is TGCGCCAGCAGCCGGGACGCTAATGAAAAACTGTTTTTT. It codes for CASSRDANEKLFF. Supplemented by reference TRBV5-1 and TRBJ1-4, the full variable domain reads KAGVTQTPRYLIKTRGQQVTLSCSPISGHRSVSWYQQTPGQGLQFLFEYFSETQRNKGNFPGRFSGRQFSNSRSEMNVSTLELGDSALYLCASSRDANEKLFFGSGTQLSVL.

This sequence joins TRBV4-2 and TRBJ2-6; 7 bases are shared with TRBD1. The germline V gene encodes CDR1 LGHNA and CDR2 YNFKEQ. This CDR3 contains 16 residues. V gave up 4 bases and J gave up 0 bases; unmatched junction bases: 3. CDR3 sequence (DNA): TGTGCCAGCAGCCCCGGACAGGCCTCTGGGGCCAACGTCCTGACTTTC. Translated, it gives CASSPGQASGANVLTF.

This clone was observed once. The chain combines TRBV2 with TRBJ2-4, with TRBD1 matching 7 bases. This CDR3 is 14 amino acids long. V shed 8 bases and J 8 bases; nucleotides not matched to a gene: 12. Germline lookup yields CDR1 SNHLY and CDR2 FYNNEI. The CDR3: CASLRGRVGDIQYF. In DNA, the CDR3 is TGTGCCAGCTTGAGGGGGCGAGTTGGAGACATTCAGTACTTC.